The source of this T cell receptor (beta chain) is a study of beta chain features in type 1 diabetes. Overall study findings and caveats: Insertions were fewer and deletions more numerous at VDJ junctions in type 1 diabetes patients.

A remark on this clone: What it binds is unknown.

This CDR3 is 13 amino acids long. The germline V gene encodes CDR1 GTSNPN and CDR2 SVGIG (reference sequence). Trimming pared 3 bases from V and 1 base from J, leaving 9 bases between. Expressed TCRB transcripts were sequenced after all isolated RNA was converted to cDNA. Sequencing used immunoSEQ multiplex PCR; TCRdb keeps in-frame clones, though not all of them. Of around 450,000 clones in the sample, approximately 10% were seen once. A single heparinised blood sample, averaging roughly 0.11 L, was obtained per donor. Sorted cells reached over 95% purity in every population. The receptor comes from a woman aged 18-29 years in good health. The sequencing input was naive CD4+ T cells from blood. V usage is TRBV30 and J usage is TRBJ2-5, with D possibly TRBD1 on 5 matching bases. This chain's CDR3 is CAWRGQGQETQYF. The CDR3 DNA reads as TGTGCCTGGAGGGGCCAGGGCCAAGAGACCCAGTACTTC.